Here is one T cell receptor (beta chain) with its context. This sample is drawn from a study of shared clonotypes between healthy human individuals. Clones were read by immunoSEQ multiplex PCR, and TCRdb kept only the in-frame ones, dropping some. The table records some 2 million clones, 85% to 95% of them present only once. The receptor's source is a man in his late teens or twenties in good health. Sequencing was performed on naive CD4+ T cells sorted from blood. This sample's subset: CD45RA+ positively selected.

The DNA of the CDR3 is TGTGCCAGCAGTCAGAGACAGAGCTCTGGAAACACCATATATTTT. This sequence encodes CASSQRQSSGNTIYF. V gene TRBV4-2 combines with J gene TRBJ1-3; D may be TRBD1 (5 bases). Looked up from germline, CDR1 is LGHNA and CDR2 is YNFKEQ. CDR3 length: 15 residues. V was pared by 6 bases and J by 0 bases, with 12 bases between.